This T cell receptor beta chain originates from a study of human T cells and chemical hapten exposure. Study context: Upper-back patches of 0.01% DPC were read at 6 days.

This clonotype was counted ten times or more. Its antigen is undetermined. Time point in this sample: patch test 1, 2 weeks after DPC sensitization. The treatment was: therapeutic diphenylcyclopropenone sensitization with weekly scalp DPC. TCRdb reprocessed the RACE reads via MiXCR and lists one record per CDR3 protein. The top ten hold less than 2% of the sample, which has 150,000 to 200,000 distinct CDR3 sequences, roughly 15% seen once. General study findings and limits: DPC sensitization produced no change in TCRs with frequency above 1 in 1000.

The TCR sequence derives from a woman aged 25-40 years with alopecia areata. Some clones in this sample may be carry-over from other donors' samples. The sample here was whole blood, taken in connection with sensitization to the hapten diphenylcyclopropenone (DPC).

DNA of the CDR3: TGTGCCACCAGCCCAATCCGACAGGGAGCTAACTATGGCTACACCTTC. Its translation: CATSPIRQGANYGYTF. The chain couples TRBV15 to TRBJ1-2, with 7 nucleotides matching TRBD1. V was pared by 5 bases and J by 0 bases, with 9 bases of the junction left unmatched. The CDR3 is 16 amino acids. Germline lookup yields CDR1 LNHNV and CDR2 YYDKDF (reference sequence).